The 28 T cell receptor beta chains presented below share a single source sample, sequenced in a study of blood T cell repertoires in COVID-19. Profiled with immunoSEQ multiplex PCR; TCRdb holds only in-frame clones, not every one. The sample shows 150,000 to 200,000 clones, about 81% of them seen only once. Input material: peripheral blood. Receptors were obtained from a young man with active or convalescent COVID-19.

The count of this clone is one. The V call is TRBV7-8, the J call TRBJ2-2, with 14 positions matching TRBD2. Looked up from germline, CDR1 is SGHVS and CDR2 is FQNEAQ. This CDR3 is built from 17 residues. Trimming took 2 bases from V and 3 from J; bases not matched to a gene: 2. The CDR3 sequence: CASSLTTSGGDTGELFF. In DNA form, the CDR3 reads TGTGCCAGCAGCTTAACGACTAGCGGGGGGGACACCGGGGAGCTGTTTTTT.

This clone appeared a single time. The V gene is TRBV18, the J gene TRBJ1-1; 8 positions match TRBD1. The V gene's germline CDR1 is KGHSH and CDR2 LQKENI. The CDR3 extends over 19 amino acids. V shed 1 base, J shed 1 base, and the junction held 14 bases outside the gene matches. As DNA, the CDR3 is TGTGCCAGCTCACCACGTTCAATTGGATCCGGGACAGGGAACACTGAAGCTTTCTTT. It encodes CASSPRSIGSGTGNTEAFF.

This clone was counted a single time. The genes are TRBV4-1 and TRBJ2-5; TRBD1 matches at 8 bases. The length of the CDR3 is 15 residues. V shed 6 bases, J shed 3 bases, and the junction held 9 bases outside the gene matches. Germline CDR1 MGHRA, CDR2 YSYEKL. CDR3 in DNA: TGCGCCAGCAGGCAAATCAGGGGGCGCGAAGAGACCCAGTACTTC. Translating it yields CASRQIRGREETQYF.

The CDR3 DNA sequence: TGTGCCAGCAGCTTAAGTGAGGGGAACACTGAAGCTTTCTTT. It encodes CASSLSEGNTEAFF. This chain joins TRBV7-9 and TRBJ1-1; D gene uncertain. The CDR3 is 14 amino acids. From germline, CDR1 is SEHNR and CDR2 FQNEAQ (reference sequence). Trimming removed 2 bases at V and 1 base at J, with 8 bases between.

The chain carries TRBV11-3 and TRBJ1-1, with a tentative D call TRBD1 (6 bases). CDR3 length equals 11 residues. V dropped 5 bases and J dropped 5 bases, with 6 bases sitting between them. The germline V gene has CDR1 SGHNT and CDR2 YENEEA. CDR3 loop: CASSQGTEAFF. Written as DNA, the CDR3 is TGTGCCAGCAGCCAGGGGACTGAAGCTTTCTTT.

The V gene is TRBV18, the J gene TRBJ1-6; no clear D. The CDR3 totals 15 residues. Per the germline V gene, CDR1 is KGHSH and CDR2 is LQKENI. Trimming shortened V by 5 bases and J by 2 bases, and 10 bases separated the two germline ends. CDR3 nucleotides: TGTGCCAGCTCAGTCGCAGAGGCCTATAATTCACCCCTCCACTTT. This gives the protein CASSVAEAYNSPLHF.

DNA for the CDR3: TGTGCCATCAGGCTAGAGTTGGGTGGAGAGACCCAGTACTTC. The encoded protein is CAIRLELGGETQYF. The rearrangement uses TRBV10-3 and TRBJ2-5; D is uncertain. This CDR3 has 14 residues. Trimming took 6 bases from V and 4 from J, leaving 15 bases between them. The germline gives CDR1 ENHRY, CDR2 SYGVKD.

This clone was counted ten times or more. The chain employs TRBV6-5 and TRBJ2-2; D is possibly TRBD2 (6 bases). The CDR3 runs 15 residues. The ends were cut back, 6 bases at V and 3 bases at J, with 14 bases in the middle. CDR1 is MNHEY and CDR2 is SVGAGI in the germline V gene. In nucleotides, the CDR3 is TGTGCCAGCAGGGAGGGGACGCGGGACACCGGGGAGCTGTTTTTT. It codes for CASREGTRDTGELFF.

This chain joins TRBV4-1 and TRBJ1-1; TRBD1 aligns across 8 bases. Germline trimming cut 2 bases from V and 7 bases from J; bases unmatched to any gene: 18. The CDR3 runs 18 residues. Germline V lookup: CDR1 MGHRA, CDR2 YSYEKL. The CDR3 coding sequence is TGCGCCAGCAGCCAATTTCTCCCTCCGGGACAGGAGGGGGTTGAAGCTTTCTTT. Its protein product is CASSQFLPPGQEGVEAFF.

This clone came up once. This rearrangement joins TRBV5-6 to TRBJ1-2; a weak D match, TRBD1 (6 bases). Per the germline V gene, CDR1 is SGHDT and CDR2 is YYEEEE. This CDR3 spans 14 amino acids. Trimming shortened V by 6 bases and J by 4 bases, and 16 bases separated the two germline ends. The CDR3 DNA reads TGTGCCAGCACCCGGGACACCCAGTTCTATGGCTACACCTTC. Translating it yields CASTRDTQFYGYTF.

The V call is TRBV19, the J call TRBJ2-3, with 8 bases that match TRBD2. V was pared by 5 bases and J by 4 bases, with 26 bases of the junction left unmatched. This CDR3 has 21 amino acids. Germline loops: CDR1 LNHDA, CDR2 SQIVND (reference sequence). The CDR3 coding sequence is TGTGCCAGTAGTTGGCCCGGGGGAGTTTTGACCAGCGGGAGACCCCCAGATACGCAGTATTTT. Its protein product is CASSWPGGVLTSGRPPDTQYF.

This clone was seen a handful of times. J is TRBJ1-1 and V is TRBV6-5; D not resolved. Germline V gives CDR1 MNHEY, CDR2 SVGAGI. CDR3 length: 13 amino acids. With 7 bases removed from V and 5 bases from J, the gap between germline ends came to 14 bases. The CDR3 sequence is CASTPMAGTEAFF. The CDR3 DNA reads TGTGCCAGCACCCCCATGGCGGGGACTGAAGCTTTCTTT.

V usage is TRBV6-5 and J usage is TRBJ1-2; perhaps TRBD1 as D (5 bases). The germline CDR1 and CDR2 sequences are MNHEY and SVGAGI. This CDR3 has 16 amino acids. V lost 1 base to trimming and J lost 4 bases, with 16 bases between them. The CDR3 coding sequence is TGTGCCAGCAGTTACTTCCTGGGGGGATTTAGCTATGGCTACACCTTC. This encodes CASSYFLGGFSYGYTF.

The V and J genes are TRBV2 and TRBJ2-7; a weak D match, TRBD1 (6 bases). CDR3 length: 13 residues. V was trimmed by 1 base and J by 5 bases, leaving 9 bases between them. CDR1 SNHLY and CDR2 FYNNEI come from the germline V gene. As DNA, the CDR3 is TGTGCCAGCAGTGAAGGCGCAGGGGACGAGCAGTACTTC. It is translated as CASSEGAGDEQYF.

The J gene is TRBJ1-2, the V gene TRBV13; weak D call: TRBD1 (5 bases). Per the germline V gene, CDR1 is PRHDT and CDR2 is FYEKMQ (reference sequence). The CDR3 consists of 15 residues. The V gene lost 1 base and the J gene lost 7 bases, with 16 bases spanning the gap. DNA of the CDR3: TGTGCCAGCAGCTTAGTAGTCGGGACGGGGGGTGGCTACACCTTC. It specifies CASSLVVGTGGGYTF.

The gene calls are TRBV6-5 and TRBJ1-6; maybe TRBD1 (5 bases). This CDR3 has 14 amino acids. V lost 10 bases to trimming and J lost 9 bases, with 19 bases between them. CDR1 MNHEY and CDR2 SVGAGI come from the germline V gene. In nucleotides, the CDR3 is TGTGCCATCCGATTTCAGGGCTACGGTTCACCCCTCCACTTT. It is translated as CAIRFQGYGSPLHF.

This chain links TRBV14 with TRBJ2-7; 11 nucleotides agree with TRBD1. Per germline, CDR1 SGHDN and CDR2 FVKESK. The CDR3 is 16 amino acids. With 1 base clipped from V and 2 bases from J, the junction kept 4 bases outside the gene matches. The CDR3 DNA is TGTGCCAGCAGCCAAGCCGGGACAGGGGGGGCCTACGAGCAGTACGTC. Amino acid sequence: CASSQAGTGGAYEQYV.

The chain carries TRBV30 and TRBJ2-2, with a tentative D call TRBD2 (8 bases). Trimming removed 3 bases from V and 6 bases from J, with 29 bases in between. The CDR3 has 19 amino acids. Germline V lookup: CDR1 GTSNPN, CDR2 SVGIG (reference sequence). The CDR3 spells CAWSRDRTLAGGSPGELFF. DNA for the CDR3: TGTGCCTGGAGCCGGGACAGAACCTTGGCGGGAGGATCACCCGGGGAGCTGTTTTTT.

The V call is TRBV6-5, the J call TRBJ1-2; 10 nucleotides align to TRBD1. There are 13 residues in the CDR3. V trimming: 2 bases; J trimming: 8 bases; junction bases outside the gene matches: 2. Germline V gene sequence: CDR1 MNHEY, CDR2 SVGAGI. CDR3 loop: CASSYRTGGGYTF. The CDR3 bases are TGTGCCAGCAGTTACCGGACAGGGGGGGGCTACACCTTC.

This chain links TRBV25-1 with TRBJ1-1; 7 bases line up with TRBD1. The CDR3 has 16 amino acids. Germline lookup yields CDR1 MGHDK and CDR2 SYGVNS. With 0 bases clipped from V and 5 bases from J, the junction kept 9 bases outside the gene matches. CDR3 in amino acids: CASSEYGAGGRTEAFF. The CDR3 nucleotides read TGTGCCAGCAGTGAATATGGGGCAGGGGGGAGGACTGAAGCTTTCTTT.

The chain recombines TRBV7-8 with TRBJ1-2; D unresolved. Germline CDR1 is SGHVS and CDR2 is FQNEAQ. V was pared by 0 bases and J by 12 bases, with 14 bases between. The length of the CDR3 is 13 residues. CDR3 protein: CASSLAHEETHTF. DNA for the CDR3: TGTGCCAGCAGCTTAGCGCATGAGGAGACCCACACCTTC.

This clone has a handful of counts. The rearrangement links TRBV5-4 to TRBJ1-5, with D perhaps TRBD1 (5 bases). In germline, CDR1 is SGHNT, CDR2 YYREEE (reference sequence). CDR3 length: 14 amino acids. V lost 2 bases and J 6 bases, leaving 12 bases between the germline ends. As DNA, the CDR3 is TGTGCCAGCAGCTTCGGGGGACTGGGTCAGCCCCAGCATTTT. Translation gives CASSFGGLGQPQHF.

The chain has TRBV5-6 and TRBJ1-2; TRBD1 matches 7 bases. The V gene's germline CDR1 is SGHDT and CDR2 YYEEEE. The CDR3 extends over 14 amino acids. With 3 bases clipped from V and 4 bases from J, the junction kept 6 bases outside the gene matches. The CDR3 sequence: CASSWGTETYGYTF. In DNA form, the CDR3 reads TGTGCCAGCAGCTGGGGGACAGAGACCTATGGCTACACCTTC.

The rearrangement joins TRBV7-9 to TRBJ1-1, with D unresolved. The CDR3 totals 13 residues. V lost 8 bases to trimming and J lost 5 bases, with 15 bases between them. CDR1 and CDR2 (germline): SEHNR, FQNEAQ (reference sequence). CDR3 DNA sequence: TGTGCCAGCCTGAGGCAGGAGGGTACTGAAGCTTTCTTT. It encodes CASLRQEGTEAFF.

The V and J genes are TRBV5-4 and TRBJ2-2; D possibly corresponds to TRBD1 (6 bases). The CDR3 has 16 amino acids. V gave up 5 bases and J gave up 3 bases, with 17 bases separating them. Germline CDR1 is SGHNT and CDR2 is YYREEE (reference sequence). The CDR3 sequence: CASSSHRDTDTGELFF. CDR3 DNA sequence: TGTGCCAGCAGTTCCCACCGGGACACCGACACCGGGGAGCTGTTTTTT.

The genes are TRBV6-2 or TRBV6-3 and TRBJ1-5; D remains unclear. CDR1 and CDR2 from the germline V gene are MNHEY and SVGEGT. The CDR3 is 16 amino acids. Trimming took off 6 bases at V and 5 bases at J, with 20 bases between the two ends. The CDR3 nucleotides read TGTGCCAGCAGCTCAACCGGGAGCAGAAAAGATCAGCCCCAGCATTTT. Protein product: CASSSTGSRKDQPQHF.

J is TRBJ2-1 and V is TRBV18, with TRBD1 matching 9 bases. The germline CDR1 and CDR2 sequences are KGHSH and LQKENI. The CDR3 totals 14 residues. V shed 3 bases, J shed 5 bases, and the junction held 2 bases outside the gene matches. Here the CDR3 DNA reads TGTGCCAGCTCACCTTGGACAGGGGACAATGAGCAGTTCTTC. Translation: CASSPWTGDNEQFF.

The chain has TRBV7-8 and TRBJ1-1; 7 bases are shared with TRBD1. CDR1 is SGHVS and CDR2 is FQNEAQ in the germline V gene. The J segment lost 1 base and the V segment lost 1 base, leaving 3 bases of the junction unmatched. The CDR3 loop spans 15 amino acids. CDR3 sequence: CASSLVDRANTEAFF. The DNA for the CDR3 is TGTGCCAGCAGCTTAGTAGACAGGGCGAACACTGAAGCTTTCTTT.